Below, 8 T cell receptor beta chains from the same sample are listed, as sequenced in a study of blood T cell repertoires in COVID-19. Clones were read by immunoSEQ multiplex PCR, and TCRdb kept only the in-frame ones, dropping some. The sample shows around 50,000 clones, about nine tenths of them seen only once. The sample taken for sequencing was peripheral blood. The receptors derive from an older man with acute or convalescent COVID-19.

The chain uses TRBV3-1 (or the pseudogene TRBV3-2) and TRBJ2-7; 8 positions match TRBD1. The CDR3 has 12 residues. V lost 9 bases and J lost 7; bases outside the gene matches: 8. CDR1 and CDR2 (germline): LGHDT, YNNKEL (reference sequence). For the CDR3, the DNA is TGTGCCAGGCCGGGACAGGCGGGAGAGCAGTACTTC. It translates to CARPGQAGEQYF.

The V and J genes are TRBV7-2 and TRBJ2-5, with D possibly being TRBD1 (6 bases). Trimming took off 2 bases at V and 9 bases at J, with 19 bases between the two ends. CDR1 SGHTA and CDR2 FQGNSA come from the germline V gene. This CDR3 has 15 amino acids. The CDR3 is CASSLTGHPAEAQYF. CDR3 nucleotide sequence: TGTGCCAGCAGCTTAACGGGACACCCGGCCGAGGCCCAGTACTTC.

The rearrangement uses TRBV7-3 and TRBJ1-1, with TRBD1 matching over 7 bases. V was clipped by 3 bases and J by 6 bases; unmatched bases: 10. Germline V lookup: CDR1 SGHTA, CDR2 FQGTGA. The CDR3 runs to 15 residues. Written as DNA, the CDR3 is TGTGCCAGCAGCTTTGGGGGACAGCCCATGTCTGAAGCTTTCTTT. Its protein is CASSFGGQPMSEAFF.

J is TRBJ1-1 and V is TRBV28; D remains ambiguous. The CDR3 consists of 12 residues. Germline CDR1 is MDHEN and CDR2 is SYDVKM. Trimming removed 4 bases from V and 0 bases from J, with 3 bases in between. CDR3 in DNA: TGTGCCAGCAGTTCAGTGAACACTGAAGCTTTCTTT. This encodes CASSSVNTEAFF.

In its sample, this clone was seen once. V usage is TRBV18 and J usage is TRBJ2-3; 8 nucleotides match TRBD2. After removal of 1 base from V and 2 bases from J, the junction contained 5 bases not matched to a gene. From germline, CDR1 is KGHSH and CDR2 LQKENI. The CDR3 runs 16 residues. CDR3 in amino acids: CASSPQAGDPTDTQYF. CDR3 nucleotides: TGTGCCAGCTCACCACAAGCGGGGGACCCCACAGATACGCAGTATTTT.

The genes are TRBV4-3 and TRBJ2-7; TRBD1 matches 7 bases. J was trimmed by 0 bases and V by 6 bases; bases with no gene match: 8. The CDR3 totals 15 residues. Germline V CDR1 and CDR2: LGHNA, YSLEER. In DNA form, the CDR3 reads TGCGCCAGCAGTTATCTCCACAGGGGCTCCTACGAGCAGTACTTC. It encodes CASSYLHRGSYEQYF.

The chain joins TRBV11-1 to TRBJ1-1, with D tentatively TRBD1 (6 bases). V dropped 5 bases and J dropped 6 bases, with 13 bases sitting between them. The CDR3 is 13 amino acids. Per germline, CDR1 SGHAT and CDR2 FQDESV (reference sequence). As DNA, the CDR3 is TGTGCCAGCAGCCGCAGGGGAAGTGCTGAAGCTTTCTTT. As protein: CASSRRGSAEAFF.

The chain joins TRBV11-2 to TRBJ2-2; D might be TRBD1 (5 bases). The V end lost 3 bases, the J end lost 4 bases, and 9 bases lay between the germline ends. CDR1 and CDR2 (germline): SGHAT, FQNNGV. The CDR3 contains 14 residues. The CDR3 region is CASSFQGVTGELFF. The CDR3 bases are TGTGCCAGCAGCTTTCAGGGTGTCACCGGGGAGCTGTTTTTT.